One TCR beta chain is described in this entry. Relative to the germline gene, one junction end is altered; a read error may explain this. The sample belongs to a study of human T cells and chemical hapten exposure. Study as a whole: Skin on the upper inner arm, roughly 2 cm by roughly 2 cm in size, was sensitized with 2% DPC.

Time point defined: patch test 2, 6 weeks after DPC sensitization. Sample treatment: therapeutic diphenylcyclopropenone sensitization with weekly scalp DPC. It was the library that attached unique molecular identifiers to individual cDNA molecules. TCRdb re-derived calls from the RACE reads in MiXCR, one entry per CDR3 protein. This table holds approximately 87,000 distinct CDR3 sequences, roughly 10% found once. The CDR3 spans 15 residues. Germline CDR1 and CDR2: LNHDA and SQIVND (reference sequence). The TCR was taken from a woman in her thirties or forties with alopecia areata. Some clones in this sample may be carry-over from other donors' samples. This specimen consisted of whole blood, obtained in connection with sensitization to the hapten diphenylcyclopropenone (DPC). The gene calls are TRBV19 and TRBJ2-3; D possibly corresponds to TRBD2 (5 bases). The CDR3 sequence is CVSKPAVPSTDTQYF. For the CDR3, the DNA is TGTGTCAGTAAACCAGCGGTCCCTAGCACAGATACGCAGTATTTT.